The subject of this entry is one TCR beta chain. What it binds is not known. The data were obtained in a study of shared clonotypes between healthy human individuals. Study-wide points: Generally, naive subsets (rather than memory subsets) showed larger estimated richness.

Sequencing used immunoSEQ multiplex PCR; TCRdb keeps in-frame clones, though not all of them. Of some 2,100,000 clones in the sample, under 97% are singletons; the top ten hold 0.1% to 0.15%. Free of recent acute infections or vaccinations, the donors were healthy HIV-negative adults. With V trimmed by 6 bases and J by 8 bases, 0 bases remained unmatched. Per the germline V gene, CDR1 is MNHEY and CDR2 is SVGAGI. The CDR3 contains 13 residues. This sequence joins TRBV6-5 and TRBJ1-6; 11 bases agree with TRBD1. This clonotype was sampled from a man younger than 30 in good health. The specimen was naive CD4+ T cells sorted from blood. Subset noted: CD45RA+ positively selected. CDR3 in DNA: TGTGCCAGCAGGGGACAGGGGGATTCACCCCTCCACTTT. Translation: CASRGQGDSPLHF.